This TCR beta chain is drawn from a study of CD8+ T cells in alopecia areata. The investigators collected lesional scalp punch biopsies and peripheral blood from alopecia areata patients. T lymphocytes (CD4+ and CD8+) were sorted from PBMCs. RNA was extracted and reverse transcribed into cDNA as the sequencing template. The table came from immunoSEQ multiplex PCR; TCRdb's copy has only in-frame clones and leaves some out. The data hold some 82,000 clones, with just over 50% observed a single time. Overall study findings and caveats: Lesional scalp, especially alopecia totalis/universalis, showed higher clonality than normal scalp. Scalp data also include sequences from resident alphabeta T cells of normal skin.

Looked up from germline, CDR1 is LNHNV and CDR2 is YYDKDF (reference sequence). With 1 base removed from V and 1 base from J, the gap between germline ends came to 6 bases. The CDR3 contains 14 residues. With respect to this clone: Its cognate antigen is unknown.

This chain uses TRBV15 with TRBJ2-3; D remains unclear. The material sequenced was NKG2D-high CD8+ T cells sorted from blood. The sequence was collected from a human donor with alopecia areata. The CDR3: CATSRAFGTDTQYF. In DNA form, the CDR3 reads TGTGCCACCAGCAGAGCTTTTGGCACAGATACGCAGTATTTT.